Listed here are 3 T cell receptor beta chains from one sample, sequenced in a study of cytomegalovirus exposure and HLA in healthy donors. It was with 60 Vbeta and 13 Jbeta primers that the PCR ran. Profiling relied on immunoSEQ multiplex PCR, and the TCRdb table lists in-frame clones only, not all of them. The data hold hundreds of thousands of clones, with around 83% observed a single time. The sample taken for sequencing was PBMCs. The receptors derive from a girl aged 10 to 17 in good health and CMV-seronegative.

In this sample, this clone is medium-sized. The chain couples TRBV6-6 to TRBJ1-1; TRBD1 might be the D (5 bases). This CDR3 has 14 amino acids. Germline values: CDR1 MNHNY, CDR2 SVGAGI (reference sequence). The V end lost 7 bases, the J end lost 7 bases, and 19 bases lay between the germline ends. The CDR3 DNA reads as TGTGCCAGCACCCCCGAGACAAGACAGTTTGAAGCTTTCTTT. As protein: CASTPETRQFEAFF.

The rearrangement joins TRBV21-1 to TRBJ1-2. TRBV21-1 is shown as a pseudogene. This CDR3 comprises 16 residues. The CDR3 spells CASSNVCGFINYGYTF. The CDR3 coding sequence is TGTGCCAGCAGCAACGTCTGCGGGTTTATCAACTATGGCTACACCTTC.

This clone was detected only a few times. The V and J genes are TRBV4-3 and TRBJ2-7; possibly TRBD2 for D (6 bases). Trimming removed 1 base at V and 3 bases at J, with 13 bases between. The CDR3 is made up of 15 amino acids. From germline, CDR1 is LGHNA and CDR2 YSLEER. CDR3 in amino acids: CASSQGSRGFYEQYF. The CDR3 DNA is TGCGCCAGCAGCCAAGGGTCACGGGGGTTCTACGAGCAGTACTTC.